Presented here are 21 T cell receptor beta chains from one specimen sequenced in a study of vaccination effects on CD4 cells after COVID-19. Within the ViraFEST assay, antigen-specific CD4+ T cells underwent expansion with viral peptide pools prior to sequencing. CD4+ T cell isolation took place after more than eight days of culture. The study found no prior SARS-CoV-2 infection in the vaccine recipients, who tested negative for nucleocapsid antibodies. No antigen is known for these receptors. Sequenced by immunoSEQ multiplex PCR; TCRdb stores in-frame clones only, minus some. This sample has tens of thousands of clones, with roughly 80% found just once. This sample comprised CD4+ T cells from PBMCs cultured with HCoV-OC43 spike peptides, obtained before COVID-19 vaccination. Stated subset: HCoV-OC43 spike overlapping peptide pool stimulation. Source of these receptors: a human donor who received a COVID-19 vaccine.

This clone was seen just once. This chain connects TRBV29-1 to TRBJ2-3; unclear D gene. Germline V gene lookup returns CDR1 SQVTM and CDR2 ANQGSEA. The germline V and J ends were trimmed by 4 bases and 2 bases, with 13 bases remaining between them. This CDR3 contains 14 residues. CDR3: CSVVRTPVTDTQYF. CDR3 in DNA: TGCAGCGTTGTTCGGACGCCGGTCACAGATACGCAGTATTTT.

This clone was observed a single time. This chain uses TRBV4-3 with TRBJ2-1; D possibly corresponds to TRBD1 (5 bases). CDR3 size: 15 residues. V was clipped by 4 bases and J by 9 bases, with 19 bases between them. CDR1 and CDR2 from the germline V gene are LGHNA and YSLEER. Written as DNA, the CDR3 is TGCGCCAGCAGCCCAGGGCCGGGCCCCCTCGCTGAGCAGTTCTTC. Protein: CASSPGPGPLAEQFF.

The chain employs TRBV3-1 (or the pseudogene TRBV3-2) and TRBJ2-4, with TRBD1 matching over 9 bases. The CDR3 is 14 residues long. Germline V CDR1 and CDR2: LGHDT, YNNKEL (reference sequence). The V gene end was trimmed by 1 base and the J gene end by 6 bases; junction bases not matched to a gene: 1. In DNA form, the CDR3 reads TGTGCCAGCAGCCAAGGGGACAGGGTAAACATTCAGTACTTC. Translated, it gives CASSQGDRVNIQYF.

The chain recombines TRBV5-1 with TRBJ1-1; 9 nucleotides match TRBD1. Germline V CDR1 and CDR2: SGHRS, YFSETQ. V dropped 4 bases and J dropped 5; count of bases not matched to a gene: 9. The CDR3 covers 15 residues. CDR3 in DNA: TGCGCCAGCAGCCGAGGACAGGGGAAGGGGACTGAAGCTTTCTTT. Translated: CASSRGQGKGTEAFF.

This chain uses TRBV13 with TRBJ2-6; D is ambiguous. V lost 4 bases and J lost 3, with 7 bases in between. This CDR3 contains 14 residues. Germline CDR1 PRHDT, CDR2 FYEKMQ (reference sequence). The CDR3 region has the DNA TGTGCCAGCAGCTCCAAAATTGGGGCCAACGTCCTGACTTTC. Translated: CASSSKIGANVLTF.

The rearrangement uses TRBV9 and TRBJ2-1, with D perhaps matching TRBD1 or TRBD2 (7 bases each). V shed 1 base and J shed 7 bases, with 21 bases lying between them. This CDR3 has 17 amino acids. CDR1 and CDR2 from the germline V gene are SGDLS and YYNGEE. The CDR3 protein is CASSVSPSGTAKNEQFF. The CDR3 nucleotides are TGTGCCAGCAGCGTATCGCCAAGCGGGACAGCTAAAAATGAGCAGTTCTTC.

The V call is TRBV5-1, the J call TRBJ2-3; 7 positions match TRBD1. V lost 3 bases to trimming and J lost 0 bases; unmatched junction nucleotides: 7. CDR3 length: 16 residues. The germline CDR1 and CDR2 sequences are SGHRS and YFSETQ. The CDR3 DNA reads TGCGCCAGCAGCTGGGTGGACAGGAGGAGCACAGATACGCAGTATTTT. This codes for CASSWVDRRSTDTQYF.

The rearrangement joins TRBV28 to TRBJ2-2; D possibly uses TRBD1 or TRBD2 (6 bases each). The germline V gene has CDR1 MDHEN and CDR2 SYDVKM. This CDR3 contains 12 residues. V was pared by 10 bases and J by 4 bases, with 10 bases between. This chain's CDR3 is CAIRGGTGELFF. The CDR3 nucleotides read TGTGCCATCAGGGGAGGCACCGGGGAGCTGTTTTTT.

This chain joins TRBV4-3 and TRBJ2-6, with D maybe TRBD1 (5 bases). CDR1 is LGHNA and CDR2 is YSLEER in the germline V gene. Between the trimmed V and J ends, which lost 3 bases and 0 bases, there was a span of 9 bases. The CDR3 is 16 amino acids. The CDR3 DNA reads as TGCGCCAGCAGCCAGGCAGGGTACTCTGGGGCCAACGTCCTGACTTTC. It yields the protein CASSQAGYSGANVLTF.

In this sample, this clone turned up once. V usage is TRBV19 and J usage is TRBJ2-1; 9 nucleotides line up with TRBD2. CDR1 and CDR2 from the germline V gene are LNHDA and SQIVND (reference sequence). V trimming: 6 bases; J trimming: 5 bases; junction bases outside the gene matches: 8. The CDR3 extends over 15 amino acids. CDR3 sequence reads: CASRYSGGGNNEQFF. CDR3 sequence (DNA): TGTGCCAGTAGATATAGCGGGGGAGGGAACAATGAGCAGTTCTTC.

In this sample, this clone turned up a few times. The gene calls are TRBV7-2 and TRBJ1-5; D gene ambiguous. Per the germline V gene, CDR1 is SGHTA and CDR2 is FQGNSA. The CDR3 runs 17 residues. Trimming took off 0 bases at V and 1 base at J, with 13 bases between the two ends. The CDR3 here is CASSLAPWRRSNQPQHF. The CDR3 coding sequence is TGTGCCAGCAGCTTAGCGCCGTGGAGGCGAAGCAATCAGCCCCAGCATTTT.

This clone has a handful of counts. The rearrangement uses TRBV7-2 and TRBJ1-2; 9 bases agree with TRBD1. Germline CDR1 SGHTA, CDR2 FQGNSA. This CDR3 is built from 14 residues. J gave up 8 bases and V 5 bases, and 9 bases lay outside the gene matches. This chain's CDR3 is CASSLLYRGPGYTF. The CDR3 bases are TGTGCCAGCAGCCTTTTGTACAGGGGGCCCGGCTACACCTTC.

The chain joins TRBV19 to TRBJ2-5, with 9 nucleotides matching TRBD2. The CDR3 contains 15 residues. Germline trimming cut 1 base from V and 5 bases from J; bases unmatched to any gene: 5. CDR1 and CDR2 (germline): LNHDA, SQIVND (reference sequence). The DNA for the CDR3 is TGTGCCAGTAGTATAGCCGCGGGGGGGCAGGAGACCCAGTACTTC. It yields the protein CASSIAAGGQETQYF.

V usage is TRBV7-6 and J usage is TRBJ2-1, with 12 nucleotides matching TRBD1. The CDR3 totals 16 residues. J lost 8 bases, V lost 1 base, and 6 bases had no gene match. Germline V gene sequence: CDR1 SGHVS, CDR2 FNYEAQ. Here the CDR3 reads CASSLVSGTGGHEQFF. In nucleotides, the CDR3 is TGTGCCAGCAGCTTAGTGTCCGGGACAGGGGGCCATGAGCAGTTCTTC.

As DNA, the CDR3 is TGTGCCAGCAGCTTTTGGACAGGGGAGTTTAATTCACCCCTCCACTTT. Amino acids: CASSFWTGEFNSPLHF. The chain is built from TRBV11-1 and TRBJ1-6; 9 nucleotides align to TRBD1. The CDR3 sequence is 16 residues long. The germline V gene has CDR1 SGHAT and CDR2 FQDESV (reference sequence). V lost 3 bases to trimming and J lost 6 bases; unmatched junction nucleotides: 6.

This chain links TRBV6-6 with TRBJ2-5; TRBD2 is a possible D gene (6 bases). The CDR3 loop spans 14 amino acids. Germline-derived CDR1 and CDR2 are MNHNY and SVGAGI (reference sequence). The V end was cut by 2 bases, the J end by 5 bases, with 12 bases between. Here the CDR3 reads CASSYGSSVETQYF. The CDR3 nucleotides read TGTGCCAGCAGTTACGGATCTAGCGTGGAGACCCAGTACTTC.

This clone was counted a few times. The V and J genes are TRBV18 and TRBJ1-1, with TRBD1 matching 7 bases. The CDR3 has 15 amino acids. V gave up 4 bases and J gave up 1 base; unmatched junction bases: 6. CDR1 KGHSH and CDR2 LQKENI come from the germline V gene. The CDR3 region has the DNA TGTGCCAGCTCACGTACTACAGGGGAGAACACTGAAGCTTTCTTT. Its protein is CASSRTTGENTEAFF.

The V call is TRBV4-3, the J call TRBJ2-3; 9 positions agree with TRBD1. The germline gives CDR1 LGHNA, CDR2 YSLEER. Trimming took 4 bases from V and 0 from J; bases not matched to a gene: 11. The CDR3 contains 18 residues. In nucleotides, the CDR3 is TGCGCCAGCAGCCCAAGTTTATTCGGGACAGGGAGCACAGATACGCAGTATTTT. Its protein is CASSPSLFGTGSTDTQYF.

The CDR3 sequence is CASSELQGAGNTIYF. The CDR3 DNA reads as TGTGCCAGCAGTGAATTACAGGGGGCTGGAAACACCATATATTTT. The chain couples TRBV6-1 to TRBJ1-3; 8 bases align to TRBD1. Germline V gene lookup returns CDR1 MNHNS and CDR2 SASEGT. With V trimmed by 2 bases and J by 2 bases, 2 bases remained unmatched. The CDR3 has 15 amino acids.

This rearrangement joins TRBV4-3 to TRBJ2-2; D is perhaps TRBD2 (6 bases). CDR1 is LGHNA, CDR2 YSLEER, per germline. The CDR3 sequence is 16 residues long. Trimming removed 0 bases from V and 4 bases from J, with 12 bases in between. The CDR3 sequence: CASSQETGGTTGELFF. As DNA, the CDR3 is TGCGCCAGCAGCCAAGAGACTGGGGGGACCACCGGGGAGCTGTTTTTT.

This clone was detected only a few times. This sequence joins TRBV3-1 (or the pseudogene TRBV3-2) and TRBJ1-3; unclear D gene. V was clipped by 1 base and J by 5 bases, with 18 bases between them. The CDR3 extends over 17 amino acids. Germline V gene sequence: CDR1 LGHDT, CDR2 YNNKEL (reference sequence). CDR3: CASSQGSNTGLRNTIYF. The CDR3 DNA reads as TGTGCCAGCAGCCAAGGCTCAAATACGGGGTTGAGAAACACCATATATTTT.